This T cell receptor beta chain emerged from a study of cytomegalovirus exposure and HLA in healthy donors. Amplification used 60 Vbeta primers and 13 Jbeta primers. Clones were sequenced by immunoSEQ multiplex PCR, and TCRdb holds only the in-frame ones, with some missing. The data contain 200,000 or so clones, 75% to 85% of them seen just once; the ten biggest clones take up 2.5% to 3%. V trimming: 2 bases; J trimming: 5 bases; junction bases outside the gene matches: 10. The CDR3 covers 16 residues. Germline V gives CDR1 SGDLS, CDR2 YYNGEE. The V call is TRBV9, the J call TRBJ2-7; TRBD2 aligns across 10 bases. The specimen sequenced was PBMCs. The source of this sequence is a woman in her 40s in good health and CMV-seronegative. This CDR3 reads CASSVGLAVKEDEQYF. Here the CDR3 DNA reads TGTGCCAGCAGCGTTGGACTAGCGGTCAAAGAGGACGAGCAGTACTTC.